This TCR beta chain was recovered during a study of blood T cells in healthy people across ages (dated by TCRdb to between 2015 and 2017). Some background on the complete study: Template switching captured roughly one uniquely barcoded TCR beta cDNA molecule per two T cells in model experiments. To track age-related changes in TCR beta repertoire diversity, the study relied on deep sequencing normalized with unique cDNA molecular identifiers. Four age groups were formed from the donors: young (average 16 years), middle-aged (approximately 40), aged (over 55) and long-lived (roughly 81). To avoid experimental bias, donors of different ages were randomly spread across the sequencing lanes. Using the same blood draw, the study looked at two additional independent replicas of 1 million unique cDNA reads for two donors, one aged 18 to 30 and the other aged 80 or older. What the study reported, not specific to this receptor: Observed TCR beta diversity correlated strongly with the percentage of naive T cells measured by flow cytometry. Observed TCR beta diversity per million T cells fell roughly linearly with age, and a significant reduction was already apparent by age about 38. Because profiling used bulk unsorted PBMCs, naive and antigen-experienced compartments could not be compared conclusively. Because the CMV infection status of the donors was unknown, age-related changes in expanded clonotypes may potentially have been confounded. Compared with the aged group, the long-lived group had more naive CD4+ T cells, fewer expanded clones and increased TCR diversity, a pattern suggesting age selection. Estimates of total diversity based on one million sequenced T cells were regarded as lower bounds and as underestimates.

The donors were roughly 39 Caucasian individuals from Russia, aged roughly 6 to 100 years, who were systemically healthy. Roughly 11 milliliters of peripheral blood were drawn from each donor into EDTA-treated Vacutainer tubes. Ficoll-Paque density-gradient centrifugation was used to isolate PBMCs, with at least 6 million obtained per sample. Total RNA, at least 6 micrograms per sample, was extracted from PBMCs with Trizol reagent. For every donor, an aliquot of PBMCs went through flow cytometry to measure the percentages of naive CD45RAhigh/CD27high T cells. Libraries were constructed by 5' RACE. Sequenced on an Illumina HiSeq 2500. A second about 7 to 12 cycle PCR used a sample-barcoded 5' primer and a J-beta primer mix. A unique molecular identifier was introduced onto each TCR beta cDNA molecule by a template-switch 5' adaptor carrying 12 random nucleotides. Each sample yielded at least 2.5 million CDR3-containing paired-end reads. First-strand cDNA synthesis was performed from all RNA using the Mint cDNA synthesis kit, with priming by a TRBC-specific oligonucleotide. After uracil-DNA glycosylase treatment, a first 18-cycle PCR used universal primers M1SS and BC2_uni_R on all cDNA. As for the authors' bioinformatics: For normalization, 1 million high-quality reads, each with a distinct molecular identifier, were randomly selected from each sample. Instead of being binned into consensus sequences, reads that shared molecular identifiers were thrown out. MiTCR, with a Q25 quality threshold and the strictest error-elimination algorithm, was used for CDR3 identification, clonotype clustering and error correction. A nonparametric unseen species model with Euler transformation was used to estimate a lower bound on total TCR beta diversity. TCRdb reanalyzed the raw reads on its own, using fastp at Q25 for trimming and MiXCR for clone calling, and kept in-frame beta chains. Each entry merges the rows of one CDR3 protein and shows their most common DNA and genes. TCRdb, rather than the study authors, made the V and J calls. This sample holds some 920,000 distinct CDR3 sequences; approximately 50% were observed only once. The ten largest make up over 20% of the sample.

Trimming removed 4 bases from V and 7 bases from J, leaving 16 bases between the germline ends. The cysteine opens and the phenylalanine closes a CDR3 of 14 amino acids. Of the read, only the CDR3 DNA is kept; its 42 bases are in frame from base 1. This clonotype has more than one count but fewer than ten. It has no known antigen specificity. Nothing much larger sits one base from this clone, and base qualities are not available. The sequencing input was blood. This receptor was obtained from a woman aged 60-75 years in good health. The chain uses TRBV12-3 or TRBV12-4 and TRBJ1-2; a tentative D match to TRBD1 spans 5 bases. The DNA reads as follows: TGTGCCAGCAGTTACCTGCAACGGGGCGGTGGCTACACCTTC. This gives the protein CASSYLQRGGGYTF.